The next 20 T cell receptor beta chains were all read from a single sample in a study of OX40 agonist ivuxolimab in advanced cancers. Clones were sequenced by immunoSEQ multiplex PCR, and TCRdb holds only the in-frame ones, with some missing. The sample includes tens of thousands of clones, roughly nine tenths of them seen just once. Material: CD4+ or CD8+ T cells sorted from blood, obtained in a trial of the OX40 agonist ivuxolimab. The receptors shown here come from an adult with an advanced solid tumor such as melanoma, head and neck, liver or kidney cancer.

CDR3 region: CAWRHTGQGRNEQYF. CDR3 DNA: TGTGCCTGGAGACATACGGGACAGGGGCGTAACGAGCAGTACTTC. J is TRBJ2-7 and V is TRBV30, with TRBD1 matching over 10 bases. From germline, CDR1 is GTSNPN and CDR2 SVGIG (reference sequence). The length of the CDR3 is 15 residues. Trimming at V came to 3 bases and at J to 5 bases, leaving 10 bases not matched to a gene.

J is TRBJ2-1 and V is TRBV29-1; D gene unclear. Germline CDR1 is SQVTM and CDR2 is ANQGSEA. Trimming removed 4 bases from V and 8 bases from J, with 12 bases in between. This CDR3 has 12 amino acids. DNA for the CDR3: TGCAGCGTTGGCGCCCTCGAGGATGAGCAGTTCTTC. Encoded protein: CSVGALEDEQFF.

J is TRBJ1-1 and V is TRBV28; TRBD1 matches 10 bases. CDR1 is MDHEN and CDR2 is SYDVKM in the germline V gene. The CDR3 sequence is 19 residues long. The J segment lost 6 bases and the V segment lost 4 bases, leaving 20 bases of the junction unmatched. CDR3 protein: CASSSSLSGQGSFNPEAFF. The CDR3 coding sequence is TGTGCCAGCAGTTCGTCACTCTCGGGACAGGGGAGTTTCAACCCTGAAGCTTTCTTT.

The chain carries TRBV6-5 and TRBJ1-2, with a tentative D call TRBD1 (6 bases). The CDR3 runs 14 residues. Germline values: CDR1 MNHEY, CDR2 SVGAGI. V was pared by 4 bases and J by 4 bases, with 13 bases between. The CDR3 sequence is CASSSSPDSYGYTF. The CDR3 DNA reads TGTGCCAGCAGTTCTTCACCGGACAGCTATGGCTACACCTTC.

The chain links TRBV19 to TRBJ1-4; D perhaps matches TRBD1 (5 bases). With 10 bases removed from V and 5 bases from J, the gap between germline ends came to 17 bases. This CDR3 spans 14 amino acids. Germline loops: CDR1 LNHDA, CDR2 SQIVND (reference sequence). For the CDR3, the DNA is TGTGCCACGAAATGGGGCTCCCAAAATGAAAAACTGTTTTTT. As protein: CATKWGSQNEKLFF.

The rearrangement links TRBV5-6 to TRBJ1-1; no clear D gene. Germline V gene sequence: CDR1 SGHDT, CDR2 YYEEEE. The length of the CDR3 is 11 residues. Trimming stripped 2 bases from V and 4 bases from J, with 3 bases between. CDR3 DNA: TGTGCCAGCAGCTTCCGCACTGAAGCTTTCTTT. Its protein is CASSFRTEAFF.

The chain combines TRBV30 with TRBJ1-2, with 10 bases fitting TRBD1. Germline CDR1 is GTSNPN and CDR2 is SVGIG (reference sequence). The CDR3 has 14 amino acids. J lost 6 bases, V lost 3 bases, and 7 bases had no gene match. The CDR3 loop is CAWSRDRGYDGYTF. The CDR3 bases are TGTGCCTGGAGCCGGGACAGGGGTTACGATGGCTACACCTTC.

V and J are TRBV6-5 and TRBJ1-4, with 7 bases aligning to TRBD1. The CDR3 is 14 residues long. Germline loops: CDR1 MNHEY, CDR2 SVGAGI. J gave up 8 bases and V 4 bases, and 7 bases lay outside the gene matches. The CDR3 here is CASSFDRVGEKLFF. DNA for the CDR3: TGTGCCAGCAGTTTTGACAGGGTTGGGGAAAAACTGTTTTTT.

The chain employs TRBV19 and TRBJ1-5; 11 positions agree with TRBD1. Germline V gene data show CDR1 as LNHDA and CDR2 as SQIVND (reference sequence). There are 17 residues in the CDR3. The V and J ends lost 5 bases and 0 bases, in that order; junction bases with no gene match: 6. In DNA form, the CDR3 reads TGTGCCAGTAGTTCAGGGACAGGGGGAAATAGCAATCAGCCCCAGCATTTT. Translated: CASSSGTGGNSNQPQHF. Looking up the rest from reference TRBV19 and TRBJ1-5 gives the full variable domain: DGGITQSPKYLFRKEGQNVTLSCEQNLNHDAMYWYRQDPGQGLRLIYYSQIVNDFQKGDIAEGYSVSREKKESFPLTVTSAQKNPTAFYLCASSSGTGGNSNQPQHFGDGTRLSIL.

This clone showed up just a few times. This sequence joins TRBV27 and TRBJ2-7; 11 bases line up with TRBD1. V dropped 6 bases and J dropped 3; count of bases not matched to a gene: 4. The CDR3 is 14 amino acids. CDR1 and CDR2 (germline): MNHEY, SMNVEV (reference sequence). The CDR3 here is CASSRTGGVYEQYF. DNA of the CDR3: TGTGCCAGCAGCCGGACAGGGGGCGTCTACGAGCAGTACTTC.

This clone was recorded only once. The V and J genes are TRBV2 and TRBJ1-5; D is ambiguous. Trimming left V 4 bases short and J 4 bases short, with 11 bases between. The CDR3 is 14 residues long. The germline V gene encodes CDR1 SNHLY and CDR2 FYNNEI. The CDR3 DNA reads TGTGCCAGCAGTGTCGAAGGCTTTAATCAGCCCCAGCATTTT. Translated, it gives CASSVEGFNQPQHF.

The chain has TRBV5-5 and TRBJ2-3, with 8 nucleotides matching TRBD1. Germline assignment: CDR1 SGHKS and CDR2 YYEKEE (reference sequence). The CDR3 has 13 amino acids. V lost 6 bases to trimming and J lost 6 bases; unmatched junction nucleotides: 6. CDR3 DNA sequence: TGTGCCAGCACCCTCAGACAGGGGGATACGCAGTATTTT. This gives the protein CASTLRQGDTQYF.

The J gene is TRBJ2-1, the V gene TRBV2; D not certain. Germline V gene lookup returns CDR1 SNHLY and CDR2 FYNNEI. The CDR3 loop spans 12 amino acids. The ends were cut back, 6 bases at V and 4 bases at J, with 7 bases in the middle. In DNA, the CDR3 is TGTGCCAGCAGCCTCGAATACAATGAGCAGTTCTTC. Amino acid sequence: CASSLEYNEQFF.

V is TRBV7-7 and J is TRBJ2-7, with 13 bases matching TRBD2. Germline loops: CDR1 SSHAT, CDR2 FNYEAQ (reference sequence). The ends lost 5 bases at V and 12 bases at J; junction bases unmatched: 7. The CDR3 has 13 residues. CDR3 nucleotide sequence: TGTGCCAGCAGCCGGACTAGCGGGAGCGATATGTACTTC. Its protein is CASSRTSGSDMYF.

The rearrangement uses TRBV4-2 and TRBJ1-1; 7 bases align to TRBD1. The CDR3 has 15 amino acids. CDR1 and CDR2 (germline): LGHNA, YNFKEQ. J lost 6 bases, V lost 4 bases, and 11 bases had no gene match. This CDR3 is CASSPEGAVIPEAFF. The DNA for the CDR3 is TGTGCCAGCAGCCCCGAGGGGGCGGTGATCCCTGAAGCTTTCTTT.

The chain couples TRBV10-2 to TRBJ2-3; D gene uncertain. The germline V gene has CDR1 WSHSY and CDR2 SAAADI. The V end was cut by 8 bases, the J end by 6 bases, with 12 bases between. The CDR3 extends over 12 amino acids. The CDR3 DNA is TGCGCCAGCGGCGTGCGTAGGGATACGCAGTATTTT. Protein: CASGVRRDTQYF.

The gene calls are TRBV7-2 and TRBJ2-1; 10 bases fit TRBD2. The germline CDR1 and CDR2 sequences are SGHTA and FQGNSA. V dropped 0 bases and J dropped 4; count of bases not matched to a gene: 6. The CDR3 covers 17 residues. The CDR3 DNA reads as TGTGCCAGCAGCTTAGCCGGCGGGACTAGCGATTACAATGAGCAGTTCTTC. It yields the protein CASSLAGGTSDYNEQFF.

The chain links TRBV18 to TRBJ1-5; perhaps TRBD1 as D (6 bases). Germline assignment: CDR1 KGHSH and CDR2 LQKENI. V gave up 3 bases and J gave up 7 bases, with 19 bases separating them. The CDR3 covers 16 residues. The CDR3 DNA follows: TGTGCCAGCTCACCGCCGGGGGGCCGGATTGGGCAGCCCCAGCATTTT. Its translation is CASSPPGGRIGQPQHF.

The chain has TRBV6-1 and TRBJ2-4; a weak D match, TRBD2 (5 bases). V lost 4 bases and J lost 1, with 20 bases in between. The CDR3 runs 18 residues. Germline CDR1 and CDR2: MNHNS and SASEGT. The DNA for the CDR3 is TGTGCCAGCAGTGGCCGGGGAGACCTTCCTACGGCCAAAAACATTCAGTACTTC. This translates into CASSGRGDLPTAKNIQYF.

This clone was observed a handful of times. For the CDR3, the DNA is TGTGCCAGCTCACAAGAAGCTAACTATGGCTACACCTTC. It translates to CASSQEANYGYTF. The genes are TRBV18 and TRBJ1-2; D remains unclear. In germline, CDR1 is KGHSH, CDR2 LQKENI. Trimming removed 4 bases from V and 0 bases from J, with 6 bases in between. The CDR3 length is 13 residues.